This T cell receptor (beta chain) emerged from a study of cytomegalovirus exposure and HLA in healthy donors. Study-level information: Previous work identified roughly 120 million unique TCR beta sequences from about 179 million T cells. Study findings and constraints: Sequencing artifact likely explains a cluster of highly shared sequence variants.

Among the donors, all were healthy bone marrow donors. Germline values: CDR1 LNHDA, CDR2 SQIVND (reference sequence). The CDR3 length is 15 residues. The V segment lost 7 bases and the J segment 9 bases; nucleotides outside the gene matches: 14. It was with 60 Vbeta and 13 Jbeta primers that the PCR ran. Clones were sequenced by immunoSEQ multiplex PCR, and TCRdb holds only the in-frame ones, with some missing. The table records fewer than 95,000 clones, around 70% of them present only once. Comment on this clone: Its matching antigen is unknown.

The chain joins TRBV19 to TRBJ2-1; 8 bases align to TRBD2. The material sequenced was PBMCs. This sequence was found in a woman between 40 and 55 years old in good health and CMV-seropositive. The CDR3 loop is CASTSTSGRTSEQFF. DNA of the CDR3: TGTGCCAGTACCTCTACTAGCGGCAGGACGAGTGAGCAGTTCTTC.